Shown below are 24 T cell receptor beta chains from a single sample sequenced in a study of OX40 agonist ivuxolimab in advanced cancers. The protocol was immunoSEQ multiplex PCR, while the TCRdb copy is restricted to in-frame clones and leaves out a portion. This table holds tens of thousands of clones, about four fifths found once. Sequences were derived from CD4+ or CD8+ T cells sorted from blood, sampled in a trial of the OX40 agonist ivuxolimab. These receptors came from an adult with an advanced solid tumor such as melanoma, head and neck, liver or kidney cancer.

The rearrangement links TRBV29-1 to TRBJ2-7; maybe TRBD2 (6 bases). CDR1 is SQVTM, CDR2 ANQGSEA, per germline. V was shortened by 7 bases and J by 6 bases, with 13 bases between the two germline ends. The CDR3 contains 11 residues. The CDR3 region is CSAEGLGEQYF. DNA for the CDR3: TGCAGCGCTGAGGGACTCGGCGAGCAGTACTTC.

In regard to this clone: The sample holds other DNA sequences that translate to the same CDR3. This rearrangement joins TRBV9 to TRBJ2-2; no definite D call. This CDR3 comprises 12 residues. Germline lookup yields CDR1 SGDLS and CDR2 YYNGEE. V was pared by 0 bases and J by 5 bases, with 2 bases between. CDR3 sequence reads: CASSVGTGELFF. The DNA of the CDR3 is TGTGCCAGCAGCGTAGGTACCGGGGAGCTGTTTTTT.

The chain uses TRBV6-6 and TRBJ2-2; D is undetermined. CDR3 length: 12 amino acids. The germline CDR1 and CDR2 sequences are MNHNY and SVGAGI (reference sequence). The V and J ends lost 5 bases and 1 base respectively, with 2 bases between them. The CDR3 here is CASSENTGELFF. CDR3 DNA sequence: TGTGCCAGCAGTGAGAACACCGGGGAGCTGTTTTTT.

CDR3 in amino acids: CASSPTSGGGTGELFF. CDR3 nucleotide sequence: TGTGCCAGCAGCCCGACTAGCGGGGGGGGCACCGGGGAGCTGTTTTTT. This rearrangement joins TRBV7-9 to TRBJ2-2, with TRBD2 matching over 14 bases. The germline CDR1 and CDR2 sequences are SEHNR and FQNEAQ (reference sequence). The CDR3 contains 16 residues. Trimming at V came to 5 bases and at J to 4 bases, leaving 3 bases not matched to a gene.

The chain combines TRBV5-4 with TRBJ2-5, with a weak D call TRBD2 (6 bases). Germline V CDR1 and CDR2: SGHNT, YYREEE (reference sequence). V dropped 2 bases and J dropped 0 bases, with 11 bases sitting between them. This CDR3 is built from 15 residues. The CDR3 region is CASSFGGKYQETQYF. CDR3 DNA: TGTGCCAGCAGCTTTGGCGGGAAGTACCAAGAGACCCAGTACTTC.

CDR3 bases: TGTGCCAGCAGCCTATCCCCGGACACGTTGAACACTGAAGCTTTCTTT. Translating it yields CASSLSPDTLNTEAFF. This chain joins TRBV4-2 and TRBJ1-1, with a possible D match to TRBD1 (5 bases). This CDR3 has 16 amino acids. V was clipped by 4 bases and J by 0 bases, with 15 bases between them. Per the germline V gene, CDR1 is LGHNA and CDR2 is YNFKEQ.

The chain uses TRBV5-3 and TRBJ1-5, with D maybe TRBD1 (5 bases). TRBV5-3 is known as an ORF, though its function is uncertain. CDR3 length: 16 amino acids. V was cut by 3 bases and J by 5 bases, with 18 bases left in between. The CDR3, as DNA: TGTGCCAGAAGCTCCCCTGATGCGACACAGGATCAGCCCCAGCATTTT. Translating it yields CARSSPDATQDQPQHF.

The chain uses TRBV27 and TRBJ2-7; TRBD2 matches at 14 bases. Trimming took 6 bases from V and 5 from J; bases not matched to a gene: 9. The V gene's germline CDR1 is MNHEY and CDR2 SMNVEV (reference sequence). This CDR3 is built from 16 residues. The CDR3 sequence is CASSYMGTSGSHEQYF. CDR3 nucleotide sequence: TGTGCCAGCAGCTACATGGGGACTAGCGGGAGCCACGAGCAGTACTTC.

The chain uses TRBV6-5 and TRBJ2-7; D is ambiguous. Germline V CDR1 and CDR2: MNHEY, SVGAGI. With 0 bases removed from V and 4 bases from J, the gap between germline ends came to 7 bases. This CDR3 region has 13 residues. DNA of the CDR3: TGTGCCAGCAGTTACTCGCCTGTTTACGAGCAGTACTTC. It is translated as CASSYSPVYEQYF.

The V and J genes are TRBV7-9 and TRBJ1-1, with TRBD1 as a possible D gene (5 bases). The CDR3 is 14 amino acids. Trimming removed 0 bases at V and 4 bases at J, with 9 bases between. CDR1 and CDR2 (germline): SEHNR, FQNEAQ (reference sequence). The CDR3 here is CASSLALTVTEAFF. CDR3 bases: TGTGCCAGCAGCTTAGCGTTGACAGTCACTGAAGCTTTCTTT.

Regarding this clone: The identical CDR3 is also encoded by other nucleotide sequences in the sample. The CDR3 loop is CASSYSGAEAFF. CDR3 bases: TGTGCCAGCAGTTACTCGGGGGCTGAAGCTTTCTTT. The genes are TRBV6-5 and TRBJ1-1; tentatively, D is TRBD1 (5 bases). Between the trimmed V and J ends, which lost 0 bases and 6 bases, there was a span of 5 bases. The length of the CDR3 is 12 residues. The germline CDR1 and CDR2 sequences are MNHEY and SVGAGI.

This sequence joins TRBV6-6 and TRBJ2-1; possibly TRBD2 for D (5 bases). CDR1 is MNHNY and CDR2 is SVGAGI in the germline V gene (reference sequence). The length of the CDR3 is 13 residues. V lost 5 bases, J lost 3 bases, and 8 bases lay in between. Here the CDR3 reads CASSTSVYNEQFF. The CDR3 bases are TGTGCCAGCAGTACTAGTGTCTACAATGAGCAGTTCTTC.

This clone has more than one count but fewer than ten. The chain joins TRBV7-8 to TRBJ2-2; no firm D call. Germline CDR1 and CDR2: SGHVS and FQNEAQ. Trimming took 5 bases from V and 1 from J, leaving 14 bases between them. There are 16 residues in the CDR3. CDR3 coding DNA: TGTGCCAGCAGCCCGTTGCAGGTTGAGAACACCGGGGAGCTGTTTTTT. Encoded protein: CASSPLQVENTGELFF.

This sequence joins TRBV15 and TRBJ2-7; 13 bases align to TRBD2. The length of the CDR3 is 16 residues. Unmatched junction bases numbered 8, after V lost 4 bases and J lost 5 bases. Germline values: CDR1 LNHNV, CDR2 YYDKDF (reference sequence). As DNA, the CDR3 is TGTGCCACCAGCAAGGGACTAGCGGGAAGCGAGAACGAGCAGTACTTC. It yields the protein CATSKGLAGSENEQYF.

The chain carries TRBV7-2 and TRBJ2-7; 11 nucleotides line up with TRBD2. Germline CDR1 SGHTA, CDR2 FQGNSA. The trim removed 3 bases at V and 6 bases at J, leaving 1 base unmatched. The CDR3 covers 13 residues. The CDR3 sequence is CASSLGLAVEQYF. The CDR3 DNA follows: TGTGCCAGCAGCTTGGGACTAGCGGTCGAGCAGTACTTC. Filled out from reference TRBV7-2 and TRBJ2-7, the complete variable domain reads GAGVSQSPSNKVTEKGKDVELRCDPISGHTALYWYRQSLGQGLEFLIYFQGNSAPDKSGLPSDRFSAERTGGSVSTLTIQRTQQEDSAVYLCASSLGLAVEQYFGPGTRLTVT.

V is TRBV27 and J is TRBJ2-7, with a possible D match to TRBD1 (6 bases). CDR1 and CDR2 from the germline V gene are MNHEY and SMNVEV (reference sequence). The CDR3 runs to 14 residues. V lost 2 bases to trimming and J lost 4 bases, with 12 bases between them. The chain's CDR3 is CASSLEGQYYEQYF. In nucleotides, the CDR3 is TGTGCCAGCAGTTTAGAAGGACAGTATTACGAGCAGTACTTC.

V gene TRBV4-3 combines with J gene TRBJ1-3; D remains unclear. Germline-derived CDR1 and CDR2 are LGHNA and YSLEER. V lost 0 bases, J lost 0 bases, and 9 bases lay in between. The CDR3 sequence is 16 residues long. Written as DNA, the CDR3 is TGCGCCAGCAGCCAAGATAGGATGACCTCTGGAAACACCATATATTTT. Translating gives CASSQDRMTSGNTIYF.

The chain uses TRBV5-5 and TRBJ1-2; unclear D gene. The CDR3 is 15 residues long. Germline assignment: CDR1 SGHKS and CDR2 YYEKEE (reference sequence). Trimming shortened V by 0 bases and J by 1 base, and 10 bases separated the two germline ends. CDR3 nucleotides: TGTGCCAGCAGCTTGGAACCAGCCTATAACTATGGCTACACCTTC. Residues: CASSLEPAYNYGYTF.

The chain links TRBV6-1 to TRBJ2-7; D remains unclear. The CDR3 length is 13 residues. The germline V gene encodes CDR1 MNHNS and CDR2 SASEGT. The ends were cut back, 5 bases at V and 0 bases at J, with 8 bases in the middle. The CDR3 DNA follows: TGTGCCAGCAGTTATGCGGCCTCCTACGAGCAGTACTTC. Residues: CASSYAASYEQYF.

This clone showed up just a few times. CDR3 nucleotide sequence: TGTGCCAGCAGCCTGCTAGCGGTCACCACAGATACGCAGTATTTT. Residues: CASSLLAVTTDTQYF. The rearrangement links TRBV9 to TRBJ2-3; 7 nucleotides align to TRBD2. Germline V lookup: CDR1 SGDLS, CDR2 YYNGEE. The junction had 7 bases not matched to a gene; V was cut back by 4 bases and J by 2 bases. CDR3 length: 15 amino acids.

The chain combines TRBV10-2 with TRBJ1-4; the match to TRBD1 covers 10 bases. In germline, CDR1 is WSHSY, CDR2 SAAADI. This CDR3 is 14 amino acids long. Losses at the gene ends were 8 bases for V and 4 bases for J; bases not matched to a gene: 4. This chain's CDR3 is CASAWTGGNEKLFF. The CDR3 bases are TGCGCCAGCGCCTGGACAGGGGGTAATGAAAAACTGTTTTTT.

In this sample, this clone turned up a few times. The chain joins TRBV7-9 to TRBJ1-3, with unresolved D. Per the germline V gene, CDR1 is SEHNR and CDR2 is FQNEAQ (reference sequence). CDR3 size: 14 residues. V gave up 5 bases and J gave up 2 bases, with 10 bases separating them. The CDR3 bases are TGTGCCAGCAGCATAGACTCGACTGGAAACACCATATATTTT. Translation: CASSIDSTGNTIYF.

V usage is TRBV27 and J usage is TRBJ2-1, with D possibly being TRBD1 or TRBD2 (5 bases each). V gave up 2 bases and J gave up 10 bases, with 9 bases separating them. The CDR3 sequence is 12 residues long. Looked up from germline, CDR1 is MNHEY and CDR2 is SMNVEV (reference sequence). The CDR3 DNA sequence: TGTGCCAGCAGTTTAGGGGGAGAGGAGCAGTTCTTC. It yields the protein CASSLGGEEQFF.

The chain links TRBV27 to TRBJ2-7; maybe TRBD2 (5 bases). This CDR3 is 14 amino acids long. Germline assignment: CDR1 MNHEY and CDR2 SMNVEV (reference sequence). V lost 0 bases, J lost 6 bases, and 12 bases lay in between. The CDR3 bases are TGTGCCAGCAGTTTATCCAAAGGACTGGGCGAGCAGTACGTC. Its protein product is CASSLSKGLGEQYV.